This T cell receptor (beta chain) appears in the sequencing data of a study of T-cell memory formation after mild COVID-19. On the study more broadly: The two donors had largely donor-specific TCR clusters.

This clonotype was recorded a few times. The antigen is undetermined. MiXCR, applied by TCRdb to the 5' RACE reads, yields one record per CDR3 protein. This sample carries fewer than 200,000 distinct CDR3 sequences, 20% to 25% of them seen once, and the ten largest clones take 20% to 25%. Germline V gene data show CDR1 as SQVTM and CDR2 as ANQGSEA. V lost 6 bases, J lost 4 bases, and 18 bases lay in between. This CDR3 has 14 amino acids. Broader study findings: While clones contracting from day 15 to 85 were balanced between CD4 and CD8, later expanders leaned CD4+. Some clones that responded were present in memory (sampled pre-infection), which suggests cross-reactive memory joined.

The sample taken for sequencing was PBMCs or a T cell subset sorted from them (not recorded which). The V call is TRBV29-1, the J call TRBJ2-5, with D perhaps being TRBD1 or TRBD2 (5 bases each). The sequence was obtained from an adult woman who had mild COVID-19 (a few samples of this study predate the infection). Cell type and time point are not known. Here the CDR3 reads CSVAGLEGLETQYF. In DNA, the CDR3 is TGCAGCGTGGCAGGGCTCGAGGGATTAGAGACCCAGTACTTC.